This T cell receptor (beta chain) was sequenced for a study of blood T cell repertoires in COVID-19 (dated by TCRdb to 2020 to 2022). In terms of the full investigation: Collaborator samples came from the United States, Italy and Spain and covered acute and convalescent phases of COVID-19. The material from the prospective study consisted of cDNA or gDNA derived from T cells, B-cell-depleted T cells, or PBMCs. Deeply sampled blood TCRbeta repertoires from subjects exposed to, actively infected with, or recovered from COVID-19 were included in the dataset. The repertoires were released in a freely available public database meant as a resource for research on the immune response to SARS-CoV-2. Samples were obtained from the ongoing ImmuneRACE study (first 160 participants) and from about 1,300 subjects provided by 6 global collaborators. A de-identified subject ID, COVID-19 status, age in years and sex were almost always included in the sample metadata. Where available, HLA class I and class II types were taken from metadata supplied by the sample provider and were not determined by assay-based typing. General study outcomes and caveats: Clinical and demographic metadata were provided uncurated, with the amount varying by source and participant.

About this clone itself: This clone's antigen is unknown. Per-base qualities were not stored, and no clone one base away is much larger.

CDR1 and CDR2 (SGHRS, YFSETQ) derive from the germline V gene. V is pared back by 3 bases and J by 3 bases, with 12 bases lying between the germline termini. Inclusive of the bounding cysteine and phenylalanine, the CDR3 is 15 residues long. Only the CDR3 DNA is retained, 45 bases long and in frame from the first base. The immunoSEQ Assay, a bias-controlled multiplex PCR, was used to amplify TCRbeta CDR3 regions from genomic DNA. In the source study's methods: Within the assay, amplification of reference gene primers was used to estimate how many nucleated cells each sample contained. To quantify the absolute abundance of each unique TCRbeta CDR3 rearrangement, sequence reads were collapsed and filtered. For each sample, productive Simpson clonality was calculated as the square root of Simpson's diversity index over productive rearrangements. TCRdb took over this immuneACCESS table, retaining in-frame rearrangements with V and J assigned. Such tables are incomplete; in checked studies, under half of the missing clones stem from an unresolved V gene, and the remainder is unexplained. V and J calls and clone size are those listed in that table; D and trimming were worked out from the DNA. For this sample the table gives about 200,000 clones, of which 82% were detected only once. The ten largest make up roughly 8% of the sample.

In Seattle, one collaborating source enrolled patients while the infection was active and tracked those patients longitudinally over the course of disease. Each collaborating institution followed its own protocols to collect whole blood in K2EDTA tubes. For TCRbeta analysis, collaborator samples were shipped as frozen whole blood, as isolated PBMCs, or as DNA extracted from either sample type. Sequencing used peripheral blood. This TCR was sampled from an older woman with COVID-19, enrolled during active disease. The rearranged chain carries TRBV5-1 and TRBJ1-4; TRBD1 is a weak D gene call, 6 bases matching. The nucleotide sequence is TGCGCCAGCAGCTCCCAGGGGCGGGCTAATGAAAAACTGTTTTTT. Its product reads: CASSSQGRANEKLFF.